These T cell receptor beta chains were read from a single sample in a study of blood T cell repertoires in COVID-19. TCRdb's table, derived via immunoSEQ multiplex PCR, lists solely in-frame clones and lacks some. The sample lists 150,000 to 200,000 clones; approximately 80% were seen once. Sequencing was done on a sample of PBMCs or T cells enriched from blood (not recorded which). All receptors come from a man aged 45 to 65 who had recovered from COVID-19. Both conserved end residues are part of each CDR3. The order of the fields is clone size, J gene, D gene, CDR3 length, V gene, CDR3 protein, CDR3 DNA. The D gene is left open where the match is weak. Only some rows state a clone size, as once, few, many or a class for expanded clones.

.,TRBJ1-3,.,15,TRBV4-1,CASSQDKQGGYTIYF,TGCGCCAGCAGCCAAGATAAACAGGGTGGTTACACCATATATTTT
.,TRBJ1-3,.,15,TRBV6-5,CASSSWGVSGNTIYF,TGTGCCAGCAGCTCCTGGGGGGTATCTGGAAACACCATATATTTT
.,TRBJ1-6,.,13,TRBV7-2,CASSGLSNSPLHF,TGTGCCAGCAGCGGACTGTCCAATTCACCCCTCCACTTT
.,TRBJ2-5,TRBD2,19,TRBV28,CASSFNPLTSGGEAETQYF,TGTGCCAGCAGTTTTAATCCCCTGACTAGCGGGGGTGAGGCGGAGACCCAGTACTTC
.,TRBJ1-6,.,17,TRBV5-1,CASSLAPTTAIHSPLHF,TGCGCCAGCAGCTTGGCTCCTACGACAGCTATCCATTCACCCCTCCACTTT
.,TRBJ2-7,TRBD1,14,TRBV5-1,CASSITGTGGEQYF,TGCGCCAGCAGCATCACCGGGACAGGGGGCGAGCAGTACTTC
.,TRBJ2-7,TRBD1,14,TRBV29-1,CSVEDRGQGDEQYF,TGCAGCGTTGAAGATCGGGGACAGGGAGACGAGCAGTACTTC
.,TRBJ2-7,TRBD1,14,TRBV6-5,CASSRDRGSYEQYF,TGTGCCAGCAGTAGGGACAGGGGCTCCTACGAGCAGTACTTC
.,TRBJ1-5,TRBD1,14,TRBV27,CASRGRDRGQPQHF,TGTGCCAGCAGAGGCCGGGACAGGGGTCAGCCCCAGCATTTT
.,TRBJ2-3,.,14,TRBV27,CASSLSRGTDTQYF,TGTGCCAGCAGTTTATCCCGCGGCACAGATACGCAGTATTTT
.,TRBJ2-7,.,13,TRBV4-3,CASSQTQTYEQYF,TGCGCCAGCAGCCAAACACAAACCTACGAGCAGTACTTC
.,TRBJ1-1,.,13,TRBV11-2,CASSLDRNTEAFF,TGTGCCAGCAGCTTAGACAGGAACACTGAAGCTTTCTTT
.,TRBJ2-5,.,12,TRBV10-1,CASSAGGETQYF,TGCGCCAGCAGTGCTGGGGGGGAGACCCAGTACTTC
few,TRBJ2-7,TRBD2,12,TRBV9,CASSTGGGEQYF,TGTGCCAGCAGCACGGGAGGAGGCGAGCAGTACTTC
.,TRBJ2-5,TRBD2,15,TRBV19,CASSRGLSGVETQYF,TGTGCCAGTAGTAGGGGACTATCGGGGGTCGAGACCCAGTACTTC
.,TRBJ1-3,.,15,TRBV9,CASSVGNSGGNTIYF,TGTGCCAGCAGCGTAGGGAATTCAGGCGGAAACACCATATATTTT
few,TRBJ2-2,.,16,TRBV3-1/TRBV3-2,CASSQEEVRGTGELFF,TGTGCCAGCAGCCAAGAGGAGGTCAGGGGCACCGGGGAGCTGTTTTTT